This T cell receptor beta chain was observed in a study of shared clonotypes between healthy human individuals. The method was immunoSEQ multiplex PCR; TCRdb's version includes in-frame clones alone and lacks a portion of them. The sample holds about 600,000 clones, 98% seen once. Germline V gene sequence: CDR1 MDHEN, CDR2 SYDVKM. The length of the CDR3 is 15 residues. Trimming took off 7 bases at V and 2 bases at J, with 15 bases between the two ends. Naivety among CD8 cells was defined by CD45RO negativity and positive CCR7 selection, thereby excluding terminally differentiated effector memory CD45RA+ cells.

This TCR came from a man aged 30 to 39 in good health. The chain joins TRBV28 to TRBJ1-5; D is uncertain. What was sequenced was naive CD8+ T cells sorted from blood. The CDR3 protein is CASMRDPGGNQPQHF. For the CDR3, the DNA is TGTGCCAGCATGCGAGACCCTGGGGGCAATCAGCCCCAGCATTTT.